A selection of T cell receptor beta chains follows, all from one sample in a study of CD8 T cells in ankylosing spondylitis. TCRdb processed the 5' RACE reads anew with MiXCR; each CDR3 protein has one entry. The sample consists of 180,000 or so distinct CDR3 sequences, around a tenth of them appearing once. Source material: blood, either unsorted or a sorted T cell fraction (not recorded which). These receptors all come from a male donor with ankylosing spondylitis or in good health (not recorded which). The CDR3 runs from the conserved cysteine through the conserved F or W. D genes are given only for firm matches. Where a row states a size, it is once, few, many or the class of an expanded clone; other rows omit it.

D gene	clone size	V gene	J gene	CDR3 DNA	CDR3 protein
TRBD2	many	TRBV20-1	TRBJ2-3	TGCAGTGCTAGAGGAGAGCGGGGGGCTTCCGCATTGCAGTATTTT	CSARGERGASALQYF
-	many	TRBV12-3/TRBV12-4	TRBJ2-2	TGTGCCAGCAACCGGAAGCTTCTTGGGGGGGAGCTGTTTTTT	CASNRKLLGGELFF
-	many	TRBV2	TRBJ1-1	TGTGCCAGCAGTGAAGAGAGGGACGGTAACACTGAAGCTTTCTTT	CASSEERDGNTEAFF
-	many	TRBV6-1	TRBJ1-1	TGTGCCAGCAGTCCCGACAGAGAGGCTGAAGCTTTCTTT	CASSPDREAEAFF
TRBD2	-	TRBV4-1	TRBJ2-5	TGCGCCAGCAGCCAAAGGTCCCCTACCCTAGGGACTAGCGGGAGTCAAGAGACCCAGTACTTC	CASSQRSPTLGTSGSQETQYF
-	many	TRBV5-6	TRBJ1-1	TGTGCCAGCAGCTTGGGTCGAAAAAGCATGTATGAAGCTTTCTTT	CASSLGRKSMYEAFF
TRBD1	many	TRBV28	TRBJ2-5	TGTGCCAGCAGAACAGGGGGCCACCGACTCGAGACCCAGTACTTC	CASRTGGHRLETQYF
TRBD2	few	TRBV7-2	TRBJ2-5	TGTGCCAGCAGCTTAACTGGCGGGAGTTACCAAGAGACCCAGTACTTC	CASSLTGGSYQETQYF
-	-	TRBV2	TRBJ2-3	TGTGCCAGCAGTGGAGGCAGGCGGGGGCTCACAGATACGCAGTATTTT	CASSGGRRGLTDTQYF
TRBD1	many	TRBV10-3	TRBJ2-5	TGTGCCATCAGTAGAGGGGACAGTTCGCGAGAAGAGACCCAGTACTTC	CAISRGDSSREETQYF
TRBD2	many	TRBV4-1	TRBJ2-1	TGCGCCAGCAGCCAAGCCCCGACTAGCGGCTTCTACAATGAGCAGTTCTTC	CASSQAPTSGFYNEQFF
-	many	TRBV5-1	TRBJ2-7	TGCGCCAGCAGCTTGGAAGGGGACGCCTACGAGCAGTACTTC	CASSLEGDAYEQYF
TRBD2	-	TRBV7-9	TRBJ2-3	TGTGCCAGCAGCCCGAGGACTAGTTTTGGTGGCACAGATACGCAGTATTTT	CASSPRTSFGGTDTQYF
-	-	TRBV11-2	TRBJ1-4	TGTGCCAGCAGCTTATCAGGCCTTGGTAGAGAAAGACTGTTTTTT	CASSLSGLGRERLFF
-	many	TRBV6-5	TRBJ2-5	TGTGCCAGCAGTTATAGACAGAACCAAGAGACCCAGTACTTC	CASSYRQNQETQYF
-	many	TRBV5-1	TRBJ1-2	TGCGCCAGCAGCTTGGTGGCACAGGGACACTATGGCTACACCTTC	CASSLVAQGHYGYTF
TRBD2	many	TRBV20-1	TRBJ2-7	TGCAGTGCTAGTGGGCGGGGGGCGTCCTACGAGCAGTACTTC	CSASGRGASYEQYF
TRBD1	many	TRBV6-2/TRBV6-3	TRBJ2-7	TGTGCCAGCAGAACACCGGGACAGGTATATCTGTACGAGCAGTACTTC	CASRTPGQVYLYEQYF
TRBD2	-	TRBV28	TRBJ2-1	TGTGCCAGCAGTTCCGTTCCACCACGCGCTAGCGGGAGGGCCTATGAGCAGTTCTTC	CASSSVPPRASGRAYEQFF
TRBD2	-	TRBV5-1	TRBJ2-5	TGCGCCAGCAGCCCGGGACTAGCGGGAGGGCCGAGAGAGACCCAGTACTTC	CASSPGLAGGPRETQYF
-	-	TRBV15	TRBJ2-7	TGTGCCACCAGCAGCGGGACAACCTCCTACGAGCAGTACTTC	CATSSGTTSYEQYF
-	many	TRBV29-1	TRBJ2-7	TGCAGCGTTGCAATGGGCGAGCAGTACTTC	CSVAMGEQYF